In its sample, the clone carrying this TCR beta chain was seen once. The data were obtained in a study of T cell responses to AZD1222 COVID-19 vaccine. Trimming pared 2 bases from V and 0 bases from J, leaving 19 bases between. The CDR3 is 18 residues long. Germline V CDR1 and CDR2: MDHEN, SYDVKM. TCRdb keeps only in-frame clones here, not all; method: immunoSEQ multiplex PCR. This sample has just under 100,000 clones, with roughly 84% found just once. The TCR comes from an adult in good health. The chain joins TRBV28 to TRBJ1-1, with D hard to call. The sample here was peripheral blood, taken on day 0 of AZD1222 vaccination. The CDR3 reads CASSLMLLAGSMNTEAFF. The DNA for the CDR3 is TGTGCCAGCAGTTTAATGTTGTTGGCAGGATCTATGAACACTGAAGCTTTCTTT.